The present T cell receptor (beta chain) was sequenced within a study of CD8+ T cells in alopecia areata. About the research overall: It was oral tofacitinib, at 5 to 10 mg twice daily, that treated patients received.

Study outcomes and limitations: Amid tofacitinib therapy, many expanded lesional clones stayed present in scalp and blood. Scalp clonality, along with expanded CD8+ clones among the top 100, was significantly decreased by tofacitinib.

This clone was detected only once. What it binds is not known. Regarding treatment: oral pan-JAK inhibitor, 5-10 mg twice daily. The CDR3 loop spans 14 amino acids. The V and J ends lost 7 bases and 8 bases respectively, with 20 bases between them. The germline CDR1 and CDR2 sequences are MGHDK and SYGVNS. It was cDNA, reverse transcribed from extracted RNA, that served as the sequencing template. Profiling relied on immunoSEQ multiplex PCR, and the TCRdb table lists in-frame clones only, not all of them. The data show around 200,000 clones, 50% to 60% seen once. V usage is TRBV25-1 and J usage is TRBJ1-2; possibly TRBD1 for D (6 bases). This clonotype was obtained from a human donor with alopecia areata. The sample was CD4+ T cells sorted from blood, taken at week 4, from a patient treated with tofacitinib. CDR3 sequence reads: CASTPRGRMGGYTF. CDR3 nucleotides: TGTGCCAGCACCCCCAGGGGCAGGATGGGGGGCTACACCTTC.